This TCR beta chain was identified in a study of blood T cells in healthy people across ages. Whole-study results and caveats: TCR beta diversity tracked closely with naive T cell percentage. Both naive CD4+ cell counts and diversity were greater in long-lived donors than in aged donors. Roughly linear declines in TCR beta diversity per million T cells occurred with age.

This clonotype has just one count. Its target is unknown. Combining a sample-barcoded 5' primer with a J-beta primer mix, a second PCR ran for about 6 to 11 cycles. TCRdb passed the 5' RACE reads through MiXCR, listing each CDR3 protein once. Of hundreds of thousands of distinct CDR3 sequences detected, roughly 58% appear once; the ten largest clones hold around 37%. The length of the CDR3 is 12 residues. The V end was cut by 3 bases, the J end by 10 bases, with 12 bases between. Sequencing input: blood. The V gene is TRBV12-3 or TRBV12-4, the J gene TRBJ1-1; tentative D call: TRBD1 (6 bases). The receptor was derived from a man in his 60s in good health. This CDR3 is CASSLDQGLAFF. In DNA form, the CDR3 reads TGTGCCAGCAGTTTGGATCAGGGGCTAGCTTTCTTT.